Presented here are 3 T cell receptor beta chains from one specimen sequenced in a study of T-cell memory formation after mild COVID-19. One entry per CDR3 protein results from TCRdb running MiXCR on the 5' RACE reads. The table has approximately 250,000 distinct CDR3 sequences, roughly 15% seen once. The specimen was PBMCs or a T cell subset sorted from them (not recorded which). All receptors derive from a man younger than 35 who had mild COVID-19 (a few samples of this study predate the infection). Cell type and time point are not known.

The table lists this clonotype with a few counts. The CDR3 coding sequence is TGTGCCAGCAGCTCCACAGCGTTTGCAACTAATGAAAAACTGTTTTTT. Its protein product is CASSSTAFATNEKLFF. The rearrangement links TRBV7-6 to TRBJ1-4; D is uncertain. Germline V lookup: CDR1 SGHVS, CDR2 FNYEAQ. V dropped 4 bases and J dropped 0 bases, with 12 bases sitting between them. CDR3 length: 16 residues.

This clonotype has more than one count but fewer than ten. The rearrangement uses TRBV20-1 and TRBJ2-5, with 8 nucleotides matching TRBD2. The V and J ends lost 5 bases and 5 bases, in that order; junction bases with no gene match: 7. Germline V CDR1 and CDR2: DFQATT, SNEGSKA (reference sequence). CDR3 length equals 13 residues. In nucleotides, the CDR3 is TGCAGTGCTGACCGAGCGGGGGAGGAGACCCAGTACTTC. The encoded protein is CSADRAGEETQYF.

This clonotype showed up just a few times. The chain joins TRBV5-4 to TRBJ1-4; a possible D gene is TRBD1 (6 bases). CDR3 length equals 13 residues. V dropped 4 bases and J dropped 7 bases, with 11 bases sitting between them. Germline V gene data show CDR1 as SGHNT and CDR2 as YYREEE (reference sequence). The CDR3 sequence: CASSRGQREKLFF. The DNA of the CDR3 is TGTGCCAGCAGCCGCGGACAGCGTGAAAAACTGTTTTTT.